Given below is one T cell receptor (beta chain) in context. What it binds is unknown. Naive CD8 populations comprised CD45RO-negative cells positively selected for CCR7, excluding terminally differentiated effector memory CD45RA+ cells. The data stem from a study of shared clonotypes between healthy human individuals. Whole-study context: Contributing individuals were two females and three males aged 18 to 49.

Looked up from germline, CDR1 is LGHNA and CDR2 is YSLEER. The CDR3 is 18 amino acids. V was shortened by 1 base and J by 4 bases, with 19 bases between the two germline ends. The study, taken as a whole, reports: The four-donor shared clonotypes exceeded non-shared clonotypes in generation probability, with non-shared ones scoring lower.

Repertoires were generated with immunoSEQ multiplex PCR, while TCRdb's copy carries only in-frame clones and drops some. In the table there are 1.5 million to 2.5 million clones, about 95% of which are singletons. The sequence was collected from a man between 18 and 29 years old in good health. Material: naive CD8+ T cells sorted from blood. This chain connects TRBV4-3 to TRBJ2-2, with D possibly TRBD2 on 5 matching bases. The CDR3 here is CASSQASYGISPTGELFF. DNA of the CDR3: TGCGCCAGCAGCCAAGCCTCCTACGGGATCTCCCCCACCGGGGAGCTGTTTTTT.